A selection of T cell receptor beta chains follows, all from one sample in a study of blood T cell repertoires in COVID-19. Method: immunoSEQ multiplex PCR; TCRdb's copy keeps in-frame clones and lacks some. This sample carries under 300,000 clones, approximately 90% of them seen once, and the ten largest clones take about 2.3%. The sample comprised PBMCs or T cells enriched from blood (not recorded which). These receptors were taken from a woman in her forties with acute COVID-19. Both conserved end residues are part of each CDR3. A D gene is named only where the DNA matches it firmly. Clone size appears in some rows only: once, few, many, or a class for an expanded clone.

V: TRBV19
J: TRBJ1-2
size: NA
D: NA
CDR3: CASSIKEGYGYTF
DNA: TGTGCCAGTAGTATCAAGGAGGGATATGGCTACACCTTC

V: TRBV6-5
J: TRBJ1-1
size: few
D: NA
CDR3: CAVQGVYTEAFF
DNA: TGTGCCGTACAGGGTGTCTACACTGAAGCTTTCTTT

V: TRBV6-2/TRBV6-3
J: TRBJ2-7
size: NA
D: NA
CDR3: CASSYSEDGNPEQYF
DNA: TGTGCCAGCAGTTACTCGGAGGACGGAAATCCCGAGCAGTACTTC

V: TRBV7-9
J: TRBJ1-6
size: NA
D: NA
CDR3: CASSPGGEGNSPLHF
DNA: TGTGCCAGCAGCCCCGGGGGGGAAGGTAATTCACCCCTCCACTTT

V: TRBV27
J: TRBJ2-7
size: NA
D: TRBD1
CDR3: CASSPGTGTDEQYF
DNA: TGTGCCAGCAGTCCCGGGACAGGGACGGACGAGCAGTACTTC

V: TRBV21-1
J: TRBJ1-4
size: NA
D: NA
CDR3: CASSNGHRGGKLFF
DNA: TGTGCCAGCAGCAATGGACATAGGGGGGGAAAACTGTTTTTT

V: TRBV19
J: TRBJ1-2
size: NA
D: TRBD1
CDR3: CASRFQGASGYTF
DNA: TGTGCCAGCCGCTTCCAGGGGGCGTCAGGCTACACCTTC

V: TRBV2
J: TRBJ2-7
size: NA
D: NA
CDR3: CASSESEGSYEQYF
DNA: TGTGCCAGCAGTGAAAGCGAGGGATCCTACGAGCAGTACTTC

V: TRBV20-1
J: TRBJ1-1
size: NA
D: TRBD1
CDR3: CSAMDRGIAFF
DNA: TGCAGTGCTATGGACAGGGGAATAGCTTTCTTT

V: TRBV7-9
J: TRBJ2-3
size: NA
D: TRBD2
CDR3: CASSFLAGGPEDTQYF
DNA: TGTGCCAGCAGCTTCTTAGCGGGGGGGCCAGAAGATACGCAGTATTTT

V: TRBV9
J: TRBJ1-2
size: NA
D: TRBD1
CDR3: CASSVDREFYGYTF
DNA: TGTGCCAGCAGCGTGGACAGGGAGTTCTATGGCTACACCTTC

V: TRBV6-1
J: TRBJ1-2
size: NA
D: NA
CDR3: CASSGGGAHQGYTF
DNA: TGTGCCAGCAGTGGAGGGGGTGCGCATCAAGGCTACACCTTC

V: TRBV3-1/TRBV3-2
J: TRBJ2-3
size: NA
D: TRBD1
CDR3: CASSQRTGQGGNTQYF
DNA: TGTGCCAGCAGCCAGCGAACCGGACAGGGGGGAAATACGCAGTATTTT

V: TRBV6-2/TRBV6-3
J: TRBJ2-2
size: NA
D: TRBD2
CDR3: CASSYPLAGVVGELFF
DNA: TGTGCCAGCAGTTACCCACTAGCGGGAGTTGTCGGGGAGCTGTTTTTT

V: TRBV5-1
J: TRBJ1-3
size: NA
D: TRBD1
CDR3: CASSSGTGGNTIYF
DNA: TGCGCCAGCAGCTCTGGGACAGGCGGAAACACCATATATTTT